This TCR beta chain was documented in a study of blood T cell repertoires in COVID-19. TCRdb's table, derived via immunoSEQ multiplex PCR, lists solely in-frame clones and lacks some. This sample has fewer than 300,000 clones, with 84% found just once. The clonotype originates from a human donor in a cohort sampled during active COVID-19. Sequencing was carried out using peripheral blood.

This chain's CDR3 is CASSLLHSSGNTIYF. CDR3 sequence (DNA): TGCGCCAGCAGCTTACTCCACAGCTCTGGAAACACCATATATTTT. The V call is TRBV5-1, the J call TRBJ1-3; D gene unclear. The CDR3 totals 15 residues. The germline V and J ends were trimmed by 2 bases and 0 bases, with 9 bases remaining between them. Germline V gene lookup returns CDR1 SGHRS and CDR2 YFSETQ.